The next 29 T cell receptor beta chains were all read from a single sample in a study of identical twins. TCRdb re-called the 5' RACE reads with MiXCR, one entry per CDR3 protein. The data show roughly 1,500,000 distinct CDR3 sequences, about 32% seen once. Sequencing used cord blood. These receptors all come from a newborn girl in good health.

This sequence joins TRBV28 and TRBJ1-2; D gene uncertain. V dropped 2 bases and J dropped 10 bases, with 11 bases sitting between them. CDR1 is MDHEN, CDR2 SYDVKM, per germline. The CDR3 loop spans 12 amino acids. This CDR3 reads CASSLRSEPYTF. The CDR3 bases are TGTGCCAGCAGTTTAAGGTCGGAACCCTACACCTTC.

The V call is TRBV20-1, the J call TRBJ1-5; D possibly corresponds to TRBD1 (6 bases). The CDR3 extends over 17 amino acids. Trimming removed 6 bases at V and 0 bases at J, with 21 bases between. Germline CDR1 is DFQATT and CDR2 is SNEGSKA (reference sequence). DNA of the CDR3: TGCAGTGCCGTATTCTTAGGGGGTCGTATTAGCAATCAGCCCCAGCATTTT. Protein product: CSAVFLGGRISNQPQHF.

This chain links TRBV24-1 with TRBJ2-5; 8 positions agree with TRBD2. The V segment lost 2 bases and the J segment 11 bases; nucleotides outside the gene matches: 12. Germline CDR1 KGHDR, CDR2 SFDVKD. The CDR3 consists of 15 residues. CDR3 bases: TGTGCCACCAGTGATTCTCCAGCGGGAGCCAATGAGCAGTACTTC. Translated: CATSDSPAGANEQYF.

The chain employs TRBV7-9 and TRBJ2-1; 12 bases map to TRBD2. CDR1 and CDR2 (germline): SEHNR, FQNEAQ (reference sequence). The J segment lost 6 bases and the V segment lost 3 bases, leaving 6 bases of the junction unmatched. The CDR3 is 16 amino acids. The CDR3 DNA reads as TGTGCCAGCAGCTTTGGTGGACTAGCGGGAATCAATGAGCAGTTCTTC. Protein: CASSFGGLAGINEQFF.

This clonotype was seen many times. The chain is built from TRBV11-2 and TRBJ2-1; D is ambiguous. In germline, CDR1 is SGHAT, CDR2 FQNNGV. V was trimmed by 0 bases and J by 8 bases, leaving 11 bases between them. This CDR3 contains 14 residues. CDR3 nucleotides: TGTGCCAGCAGCTTAGAACAAGGTACCGATGAGCAGTTCTTC. This sequence encodes CASSLEQGTDEQFF.

The rearrangement links TRBV29-1 to TRBJ2-1, with 7 bases lining up with TRBD1. Looked up from germline, CDR1 is SQVTM and CDR2 is ANQGSEA. Trimming at V came to 5 bases and at J to 4 bases, leaving 8 bases not matched to a gene. The CDR3 contains 14 residues. CDR3 in amino acids: CSVTPGQRYNEQFF. CDR3 nucleotide sequence: TGCAGCGTTACCCCGGGACAGAGATACAATGAGCAGTTCTTC.

J is TRBJ2-7 and V is TRBV24-1, with TRBD2 as a possible D gene (6 bases). Per the germline V gene, CDR1 is KGHDR and CDR2 is SFDVKD. This CDR3 has 12 amino acids. CDR3 protein: CANRDFSYEQYF. In DNA form, the CDR3 reads TGTGCTAACCGGGACTTTTCCTACGAGCAGTACTTC.

The V and J genes are TRBV20-1 and TRBJ2-4; the D is unclear. V gave up 1 base and J gave up 8 bases, with 12 bases separating them. Germline CDR1 reads DFQATT; CDR2 reads SNEGSKA (reference sequence). The CDR3 is 13 amino acids. CDR3 DNA sequence: TGCAGTGCTAGAGTAGGCCTTCTGGACATTCAGTACTTC. Its translation is CSARVGLLDIQYF.

The genes are TRBV14 and TRBJ2-1; no definite D call. The CDR3 has 14 residues. V was trimmed by 0 bases and J by 10 bases, leaving 13 bases between them. Germline assignment: CDR1 SGHDN and CDR2 FVKESK. The CDR3 sequence: CASSQDTVSYEQFF. CDR3 nucleotides: TGTGCCAGCAGCCAAGATACCGTCTCCTACGAGCAGTTCTTC.

This clonotype was counted at least ten times. J is TRBJ2-1 and V is TRBV12-3 or TRBV12-4, with D perhaps matching TRBD2 (5 bases). The CDR3 runs to 15 residues. The V gene lost 1 base and the J gene lost 2 bases, with 9 bases spanning the gap. The CDR3 DNA is TGTGCCAGCAGTTTAGTGGGAGTTCCCTACAATGAGCAGTTCTTC. Protein sequence: CASSLVGVPYNEQFF.

This clonotype was detected only a few times. CDR3 sequence reads: CSVEGGYNTEAFF. CDR3 nucleotides: TGCAGCGTTGAAGGGGGCTATAACACTGAAGCTTTCTTT. V and J are TRBV29-1 and TRBJ1-1; D perhaps matches TRBD1 (5 bases). The CDR3 loop spans 13 amino acids. V lost 1 base and J lost 2, with 8 bases in between. Germline CDR1 is SQVTM and CDR2 is ANQGSEA.

This chain uses TRBV6-1 with TRBJ1-2; no clear D. This CDR3 is 13 amino acids long. The germline gives CDR1 MNHNS, CDR2 SASEGT. V was pared by 4 bases and J by 6 bases, with 12 bases between. CDR3 sequence reads: CASSGQVYDGYTF. The CDR3 DNA is TGTGCCAGCAGTGGGCAGGTATACGATGGCTACACCTTC.

The rearrangement uses TRBV20-1 and TRBJ1-5; TRBD1 is a possible D gene (5 bases). The germline CDR1 and CDR2 sequences are DFQATT and SNEGSKA (reference sequence). Trimming cost V 6 bases and J 0 bases, with 15 bases left between them. The CDR3 contains 15 residues. The CDR3 protein is CSARRGSHSNQPQHF. CDR3 bases: TGCAGTGCCCGAAGGGGCAGTCATAGCAATCAGCCCCAGCATTTT.

This clonotype was found a few times. The chain combines TRBV20-1 with TRBJ1-2, with D unclear. Trimming removed 0 bases at V and 12 bases at J, with 11 bases between. Germline CDR1 and CDR2: DFQATT and SNEGSKA (reference sequence). This CDR3 comprises 11 residues. CDR3 amino acids: CSARDHTVNTF. DNA of the CDR3: TGCAGTGCTAGAGATCACACCGTGAACACCTTC.

V usage is TRBV12-3 or TRBV12-4 and J usage is TRBJ1-1, with a tentative D call TRBD1 (5 bases). The V end lost 7 bases, the J end lost 5 bases, and 14 bases lay between the germline ends. The CDR3 consists of 13 residues. The CDR3 protein is CASTLYGATEAFF. CDR3 bases: TGTGCCAGCACCTTATACGGGGCGACTGAAGCTTTCTTT.

The rearrangement links TRBV27 to TRBJ1-6; D gene ambiguous. The germline V gene has CDR1 MNHEY and CDR2 SMNVEV (reference sequence). The CDR3 has 15 amino acids. V shed 2 bases and J shed 9 bases, with 14 bases lying between them. The CDR3 sequence is CASSLNPLGSSPLHF. As DNA, the CDR3 is TGTGCCAGCAGTTTAAATCCCTTGGGGAGTTCACCCCTCCACTTT.

This clonotype was recorded many times. CDR3 bases: TGTGCCAGCAGCCAGAAGGACAGTAACTATGGCTACACCTTC. Protein sequence: CASSQKDSNYGYTF. The chain employs TRBV4-2 and TRBJ1-2; possible D gene TRBD1, 6 bases. This CDR3 has 14 amino acids. V lost 3 bases and J 1 base, leaving 9 bases between the germline ends. The germline V gene encodes CDR1 LGHNA and CDR2 YNFKEQ.

For this clonotype: This clone may be a read error of a much larger clone one base away. Because it lacks the conserved phenylalanine or tryptophan at the end, this CDR3 is likely a read error. J is TRBJ1-5 and V is TRBV12-3 or TRBV12-4; 7 bases agree with TRBD1. Losses at the gene ends were 6 bases for V and 4 bases for J; bases not matched to a gene: 6. The CDR3 is 14 residues long. CDR3 DNA: TGTGCCAGCAGGACCAACAGGGGAAATCAGCCCCAGCATCTT. Its translation is CASRTNRGNQPQHL.

The chain joins TRBV7-2 to TRBJ2-1, with no clear D. Germline CDR1 reads SGHTA; CDR2 reads FQGNSA. The CDR3 covers 15 residues. Trimming removed 4 bases from V and 9 bases from J, with 19 bases in between. The CDR3 bases are TGTGCCAGCAGCTACCTGGGCTTCCGCTATGCTGAGCAGTTCTTC. Its translation: CASSYLGFRYAEQFF.

This clonotype was counted a few times. In DNA, the CDR3 is TGCAGTGCTCCGATCCACTACGAGCAGTACTTC. Protein sequence: CSAPIHYEQYF. The chain couples TRBV20-1 to TRBJ2-7; no clear D. V was trimmed by 5 bases and J by 3 bases, leaving 8 bases between them. This CDR3 has 11 amino acids. Germline CDR1 is DFQATT and CDR2 is SNEGSKA (reference sequence).

The chain is built from TRBV4-2 and TRBJ2-1, with 11 nucleotides matching TRBD2. V shed 1 base, J shed 7 bases, and the junction held 9 bases outside the gene matches. Germline values: CDR1 LGHNA, CDR2 YNFKEQ. The CDR3 is made up of 17 amino acids. CDR3 residues: CASSQGSVAGGRNEQFF. For the CDR3, the DNA is TGTGCCAGCAGCCAAGGCTCCGTAGCGGGGGGGCGGAATGAGCAGTTCTTC.

The table lists this clonotype with a few counts. The gene calls are TRBV2 and TRBJ2-2; 13 bases align to TRBD2. J was trimmed by 0 bases and V by 6 bases; bases with no gene match: 4. Germline assignment: CDR1 SNHLY and CDR2 FYNNEI. The CDR3 spans 17 residues. The CDR3 region is CASSWTSGGPNTGELFF. As DNA, the CDR3 is TGTGCCAGCAGCTGGACTAGCGGGGGACCGAACACCGGGGAGCTGTTTTTT.

Many counts were recorded for this clonotype. The rearrangement uses TRBV6-6 and TRBJ2-5; a possible D gene is TRBD1 (6 bases). Germline assignment: CDR1 MNHNY and CDR2 SVGAGI (reference sequence). V was clipped by 8 bases and J by 2 bases, with 12 bases between them. The CDR3 is 13 residues long. CDR3 residues: CASGQRFQETQYF. Written as DNA, the CDR3 is TGTGCCAGCGGACAGAGATTTCAAGAGACCCAGTACTTC.

This clonotype was seen only a few times. This rearrangement joins TRBV28 to TRBJ2-5; 9 nucleotides line up with TRBD1. Matching the DNA end better, TRBJ2-7 makes the J call doubtful. CDR1 is MDHEN, CDR2 SYDVKM, per germline. The CDR3 totals 13 residues. As DNA, the CDR3 is TGTGCCAGCACCCGACAGGGGGGACACGAGCAGTACTTC. It yields the protein CASTRQGGHEQYF.

Concerning this clonotype itself: Since a much larger clone is just one base distant, this may be a read error. The rearrangement uses TRBV7-9 and TRBJ2-7, with D hard to call. Germline loops: CDR1 SEHNR, CDR2 FQNEAQ (reference sequence). This CDR3 has 13 residues. CDR3 loop: CACSSGPPYEQYF. The CDR3 DNA is TGTGCCTGCAGCTCCGGTCCACCCTACGAGCAGTACTTC.

This clonotype was counted many times. V usage is TRBV6-5 and J usage is TRBJ1-5; 7 nucleotides align to TRBD1. Germline V gene lookup returns CDR1 MNHEY and CDR2 SVGAGI. This CDR3 has 14 residues. The junction had 0 bases not matched to a gene; V was cut back by 2 bases and J by 2 bases. The CDR3 region is CASSYTGGNQPQHF. In DNA, the CDR3 is TGTGCCAGCAGTTACACAGGGGGCAATCAGCCCCAGCATTTT.

This clonotype came up many times. This sequence joins TRBV12-3 or TRBV12-4 and TRBJ2-7; D not resolved. Trimming took 0 bases from V and 2 from J, leaving 5 bases between them. This CDR3 region has 13 residues. Here the CDR3 DNA reads TGTGCCAGCAGTTTAGCGGCCCCCTACGAGCAGTACTTC. Translating gives CASSLAAPYEQYF.

The DNA for the CDR3 is TGTGCCAGCAGCAAAGTATCCCCCAGGGGATATAGCAATCAGCCCCAGCATTTT. Its protein product is CASSKVSPRGYSNQPQHF. The gene calls are TRBV21-1 and TRBJ1-5; the D segment call TRBD1 is taken from the table without a DNA check. TRBV21-1 is classified as a pseudogene. The CDR3 is 18 amino acids.

This rearrangement joins TRBV7-2 to TRBJ2-3, with TRBD1 matching over 9 bases. The CDR3 totals 18 residues. The V gene's germline CDR1 is SGHTA and CDR2 FQGNSA. Trimming took 5 bases from V and 0 from J; bases not matched to a gene: 12. The CDR3 is CASSRYMGQGLSTDTQYF. CDR3 sequence (DNA): TGTGCCAGCAGCCGCTACATGGGACAGGGCCTGAGCACAGATACGCAGTATTTT.